The entry below gives a single T cell receptor beta chain sequence along with its context. This entry belongs to a study of cytomegalovirus exposure and HLA in healthy donors. Both 60 Vbeta primers and 13 Jbeta primers went into the PCR. The repertoire was sequenced with immunoSEQ multiplex PCR; TCRdb's copy has only in-frame clones and lacks some. The ten top clones account for roughly 9.6%, within a sample of around 55,000 clones. This CDR3 has 15 amino acids. V lost 3 bases and J lost 3, with 14 bases in between. Germline assignment: CDR1 MNHNS and CDR2 SASEGT. This clonotype originated in a man aged 50-60 years in good health and CMV-seropositive. Sequencing was carried out using PBMCs. J is TRBJ1-2 and V is TRBV6-1; tentatively, D is TRBD1 (5 bases). CDR3 in DNA: TGTGCCAGCAGTGAGCAGGGTCGTGGGGACTATGGCTACACCTTC. It is translated as CASSEQGRGDYGYTF.